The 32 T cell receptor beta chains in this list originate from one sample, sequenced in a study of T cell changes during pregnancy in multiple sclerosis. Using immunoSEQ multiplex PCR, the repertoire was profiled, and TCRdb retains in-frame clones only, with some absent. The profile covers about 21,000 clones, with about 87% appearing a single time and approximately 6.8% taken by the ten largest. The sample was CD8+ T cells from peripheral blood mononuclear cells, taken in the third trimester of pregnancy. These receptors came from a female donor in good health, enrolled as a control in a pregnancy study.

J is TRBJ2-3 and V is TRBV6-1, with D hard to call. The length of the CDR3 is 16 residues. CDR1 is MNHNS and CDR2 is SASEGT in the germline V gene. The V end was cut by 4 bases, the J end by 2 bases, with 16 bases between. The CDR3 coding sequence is TGTGCCAGCAGTGCGCCGTATCACCCACACACAGATACGCAGTATTTT. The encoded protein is CASSAPYHPHTDTQYF.

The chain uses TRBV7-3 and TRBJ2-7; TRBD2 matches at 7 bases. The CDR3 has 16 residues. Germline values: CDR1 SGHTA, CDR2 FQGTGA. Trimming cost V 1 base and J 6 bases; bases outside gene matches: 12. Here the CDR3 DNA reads TGTGCCAGCAGCTTAATTGTGTTCCGGGGGACTATCGAGCAGTACTTC. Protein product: CASSLIVFRGTIEQYF.

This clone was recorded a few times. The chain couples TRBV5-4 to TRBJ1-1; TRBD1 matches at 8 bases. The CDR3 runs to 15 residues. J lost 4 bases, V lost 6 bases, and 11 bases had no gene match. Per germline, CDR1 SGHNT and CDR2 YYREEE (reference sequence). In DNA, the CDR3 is TGTGCCAGCACCGAGCTCCGAACAGGGGGCACTGAAGCTTTCTTT. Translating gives CASTELRTGGTEAFF.

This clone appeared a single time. The CDR3 protein is CASSLIRPGPYNEQFF. In nucleotides, the CDR3 is TGTGCCAGCAGCTTAATTCGCCCAGGCCCCTACAATGAGCAGTTCTTC. V is TRBV7-8 and J is TRBJ2-1; D unresolved. Germline lookup yields CDR1 SGHVS and CDR2 FQNEAQ. This CDR3 region has 16 residues. The V gene lost 2 bases and the J gene lost 2 bases, with 13 bases spanning the gap.

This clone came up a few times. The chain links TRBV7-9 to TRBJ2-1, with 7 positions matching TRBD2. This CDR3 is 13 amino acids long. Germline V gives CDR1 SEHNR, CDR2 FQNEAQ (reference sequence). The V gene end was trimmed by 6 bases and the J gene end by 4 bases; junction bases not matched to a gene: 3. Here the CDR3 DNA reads TGTGCCAGCAGGTTGGGACTATACAATGAGCAGTTCTTC. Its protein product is CASRLGLYNEQFF. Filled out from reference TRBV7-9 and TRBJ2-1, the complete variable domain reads DTGVSQNPRHKITKRGQNVTFRCDPISEHNRLYWYRQTLGQGPEFLTYFQNEAQLEKSRLLSDRFSAERPKGSFSTLEIQRTEQGDSAMYLCASRLGLYNEQFFGPGTRLTVL.

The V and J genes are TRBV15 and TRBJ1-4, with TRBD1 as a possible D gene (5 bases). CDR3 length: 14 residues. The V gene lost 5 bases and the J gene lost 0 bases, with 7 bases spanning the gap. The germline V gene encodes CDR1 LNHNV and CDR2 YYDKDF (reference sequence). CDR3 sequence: CATSPTATNEKLFF. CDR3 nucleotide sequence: TGTGCCACCAGCCCGACAGCAACTAATGAAAAACTGTTTTTT.

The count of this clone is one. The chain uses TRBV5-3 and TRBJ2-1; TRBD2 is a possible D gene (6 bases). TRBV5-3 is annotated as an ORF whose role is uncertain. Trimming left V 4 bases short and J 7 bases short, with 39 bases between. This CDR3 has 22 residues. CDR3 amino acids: CARSPTRVSKPGTHPAVNEQFF. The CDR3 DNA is TGTGCCAGAAGCCCCACCAGGGTTTCTAAACCCGGGACTCATCCGGCGGTAAATGAGCAGTTCTTC.

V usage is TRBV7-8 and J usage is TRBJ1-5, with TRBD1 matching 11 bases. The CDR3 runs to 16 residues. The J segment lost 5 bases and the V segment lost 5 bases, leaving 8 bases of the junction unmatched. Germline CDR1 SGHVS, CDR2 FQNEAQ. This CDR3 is CASSQRDRGYDQPQHF. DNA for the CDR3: TGTGCCAGCAGCCAGAGGGACAGGGGGTACGATCAGCCCCAGCATTTT.

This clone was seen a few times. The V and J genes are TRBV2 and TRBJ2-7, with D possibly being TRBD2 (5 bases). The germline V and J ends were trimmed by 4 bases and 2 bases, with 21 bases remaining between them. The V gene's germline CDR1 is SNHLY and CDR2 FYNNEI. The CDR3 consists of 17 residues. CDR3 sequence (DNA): TGTGCCAGCAGTGCGTTCTTGGGAGCGAAATCAACCTACGAGCAGTACTTC. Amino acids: CASSAFLGAKSTYEQYF.

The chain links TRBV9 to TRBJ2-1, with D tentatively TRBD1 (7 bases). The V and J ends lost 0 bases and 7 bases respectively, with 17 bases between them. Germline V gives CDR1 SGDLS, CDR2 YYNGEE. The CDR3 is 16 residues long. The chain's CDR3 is CASSVAGGRGANEQFF. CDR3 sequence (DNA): TGTGCCAGCAGCGTAGCTGGGGGCAGGGGGGCTAATGAGCAGTTCTTC. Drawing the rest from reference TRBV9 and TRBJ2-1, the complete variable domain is DSGVTQTPKHLITATGQRVTLRCSPRSGDLSVYWYQQSLDQGLQFLIQYYNGEERAKGNILERFSAQQFPDLHSELNLSSLELGDSALYFCASSVAGGRGANEQFFGPGTRLTVL.

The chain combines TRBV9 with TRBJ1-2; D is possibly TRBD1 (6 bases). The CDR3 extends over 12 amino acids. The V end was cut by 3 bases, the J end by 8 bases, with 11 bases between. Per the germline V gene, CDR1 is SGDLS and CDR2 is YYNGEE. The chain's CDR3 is CASSEQGRGYTF. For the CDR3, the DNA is TGTGCCAGCAGCGAACAGGGCCGGGGCTACACCTTC.

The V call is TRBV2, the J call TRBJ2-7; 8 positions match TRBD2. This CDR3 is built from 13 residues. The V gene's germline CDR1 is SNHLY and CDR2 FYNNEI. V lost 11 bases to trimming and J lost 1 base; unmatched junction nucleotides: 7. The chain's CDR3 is CARRGGASYEQYF. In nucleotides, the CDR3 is TGTGCCCGCCGGGGGGGGGCTTCCTACGAGCAGTACTTC.

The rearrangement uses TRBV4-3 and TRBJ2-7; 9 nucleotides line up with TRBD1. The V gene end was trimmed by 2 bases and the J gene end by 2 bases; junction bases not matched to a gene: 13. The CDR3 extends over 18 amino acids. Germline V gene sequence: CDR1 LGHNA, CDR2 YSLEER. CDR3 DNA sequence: TGCGCCAGCAGCCAATCCACTCCCGGGACAGGGTACCCCTACGAGCAGTACTTC. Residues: CASSQSTPGTGYPYEQYF.

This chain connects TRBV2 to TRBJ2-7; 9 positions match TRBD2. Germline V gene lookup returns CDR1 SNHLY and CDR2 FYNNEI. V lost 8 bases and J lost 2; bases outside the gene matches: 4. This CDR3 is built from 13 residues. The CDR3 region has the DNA TGTGCCAGCCGGTCTAGCGGGGCCTACGAGCAGTACTTC. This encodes CASRSSGAYEQYF.

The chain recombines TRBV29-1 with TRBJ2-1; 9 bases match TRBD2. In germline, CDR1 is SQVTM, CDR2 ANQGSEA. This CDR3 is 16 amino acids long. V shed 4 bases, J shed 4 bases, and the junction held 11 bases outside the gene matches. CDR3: CSVVPQTGLAYNEQFF. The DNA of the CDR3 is TGCAGCGTTGTCCCACAGACGGGACTAGCATACAATGAGCAGTTCTTC.

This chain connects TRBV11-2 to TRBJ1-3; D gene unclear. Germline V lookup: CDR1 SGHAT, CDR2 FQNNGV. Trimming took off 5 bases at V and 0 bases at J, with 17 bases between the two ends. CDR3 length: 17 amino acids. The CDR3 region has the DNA TGTGCCAGCAGCCCCGCCGAGGGCGGTCTCTCTGGAAACACCATATATTTT. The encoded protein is CASSPAEGGLSGNTIYF.

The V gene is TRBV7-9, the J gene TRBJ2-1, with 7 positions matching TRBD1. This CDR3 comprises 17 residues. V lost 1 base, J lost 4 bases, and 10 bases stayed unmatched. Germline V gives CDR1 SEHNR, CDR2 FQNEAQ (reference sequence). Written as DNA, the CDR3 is TGTGCCAGCAGCTTAGAGGGGCGACAGGGTACATACAATGAGCAGTTCTTC. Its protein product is CASSLEGRQGTYNEQFF.

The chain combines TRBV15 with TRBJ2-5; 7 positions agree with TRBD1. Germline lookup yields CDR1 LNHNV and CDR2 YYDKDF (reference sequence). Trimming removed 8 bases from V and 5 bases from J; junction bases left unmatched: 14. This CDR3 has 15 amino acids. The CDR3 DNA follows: TGTGCCACCCAAGACTCCGGGACAGTTGCGGAGACCCAGTACTTC. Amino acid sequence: CATQDSGTVAETQYF.

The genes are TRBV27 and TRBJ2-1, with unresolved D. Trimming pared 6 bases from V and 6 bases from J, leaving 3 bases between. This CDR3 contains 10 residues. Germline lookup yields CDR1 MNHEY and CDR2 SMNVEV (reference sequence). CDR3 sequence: CASSFNEQFF. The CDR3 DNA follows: TGTGCCAGCAGCTTCAATGAGCAGTTCTTC.

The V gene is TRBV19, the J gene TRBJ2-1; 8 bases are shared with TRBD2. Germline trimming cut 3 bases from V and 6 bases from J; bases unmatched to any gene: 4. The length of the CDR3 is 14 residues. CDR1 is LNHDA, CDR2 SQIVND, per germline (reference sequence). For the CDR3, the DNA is TGTGCCAGTAGTATCGGGGGGGTCGCCAATGAGCAGTTCTTC. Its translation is CASSIGGVANEQFF.

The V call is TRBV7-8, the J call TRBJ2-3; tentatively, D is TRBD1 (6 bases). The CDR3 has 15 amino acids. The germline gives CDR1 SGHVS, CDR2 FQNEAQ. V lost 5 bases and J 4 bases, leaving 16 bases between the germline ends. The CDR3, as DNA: TGTGCCAGCAGCGGTCGGGACAACCCCGCAGATACGCAGTATTTT. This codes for CASSGRDNPADTQYF.

The CDR3 is CAWSRLAEDGANVLTF. The CDR3 DNA reads as TGTGCCTGGAGTAGGCTAGCGGAAGATGGGGCCAACGTCCTGACTTTC. The genes are TRBV30 and TRBJ2-6, with TRBD2 identical over 7 bases. V lost 2 bases, J lost 3 bases, and 7 bases stayed unmatched. CDR3 length equals 16 residues. Germline values: CDR1 GTSNPN, CDR2 SVGIG (reference sequence).

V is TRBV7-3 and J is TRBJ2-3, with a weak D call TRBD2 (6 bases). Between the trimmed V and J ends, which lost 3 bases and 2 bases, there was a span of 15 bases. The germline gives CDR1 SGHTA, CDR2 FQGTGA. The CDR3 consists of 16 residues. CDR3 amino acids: CASSLGGGRPTDTQYF. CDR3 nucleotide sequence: TGTGCCAGCAGCTTGGGGGGAGGAAGGCCCACAGATACGCAGTATTTT.

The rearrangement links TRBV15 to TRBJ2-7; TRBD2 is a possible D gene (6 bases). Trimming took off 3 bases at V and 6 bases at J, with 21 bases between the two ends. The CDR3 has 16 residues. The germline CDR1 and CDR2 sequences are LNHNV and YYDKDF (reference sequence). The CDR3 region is CATSSHSGLSASEQYF. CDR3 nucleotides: TGTGCCACCAGCAGCCATAGCGGCCTCTCAGCCTCCGAGCAGTACTTC.

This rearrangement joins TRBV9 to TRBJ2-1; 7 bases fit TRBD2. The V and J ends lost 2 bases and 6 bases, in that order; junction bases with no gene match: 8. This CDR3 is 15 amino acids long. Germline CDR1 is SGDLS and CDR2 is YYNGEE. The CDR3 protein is CASSVGGGLFNEQFF. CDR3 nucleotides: TGTGCCAGCAGCGTTGGCGGGGGATTGTTCAATGAGCAGTTCTTC.

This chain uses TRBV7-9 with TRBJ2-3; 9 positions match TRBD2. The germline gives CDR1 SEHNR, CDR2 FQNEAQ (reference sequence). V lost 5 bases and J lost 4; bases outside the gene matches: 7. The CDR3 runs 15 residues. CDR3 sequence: CASSPAGGRADTQYF. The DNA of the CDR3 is TGTGCCAGCAGCCCAGCGGGAGGTAGGGCAGATACGCAGTATTTT.

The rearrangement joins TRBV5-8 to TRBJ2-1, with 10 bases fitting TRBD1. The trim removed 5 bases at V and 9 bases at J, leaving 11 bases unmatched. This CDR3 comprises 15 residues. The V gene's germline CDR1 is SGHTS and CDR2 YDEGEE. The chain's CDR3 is CASRSRDRGGGEQFF. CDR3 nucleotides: TGTGCCAGCAGATCCCGGGACAGGGGAGGGGGTGAGCAGTTCTTC.

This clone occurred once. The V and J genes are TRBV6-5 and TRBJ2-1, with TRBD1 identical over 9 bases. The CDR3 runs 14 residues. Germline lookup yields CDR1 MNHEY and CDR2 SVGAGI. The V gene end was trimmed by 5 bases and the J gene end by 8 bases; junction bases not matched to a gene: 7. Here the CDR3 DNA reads TGTGCCAGCAGTCCTGGGACAGGGTTGGATGAGCAGTTCTTC. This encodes CASSPGTGLDEQFF.

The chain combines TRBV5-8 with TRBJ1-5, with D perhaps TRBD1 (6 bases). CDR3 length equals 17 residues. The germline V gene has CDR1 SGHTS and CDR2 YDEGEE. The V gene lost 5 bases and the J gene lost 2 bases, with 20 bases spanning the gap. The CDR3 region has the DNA TGTGCCAGCAGTACCCGAATGGGGGCACGAGGCAATCAGCCCCAGCATTTT. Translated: CASSTRMGARGNQPQHF.

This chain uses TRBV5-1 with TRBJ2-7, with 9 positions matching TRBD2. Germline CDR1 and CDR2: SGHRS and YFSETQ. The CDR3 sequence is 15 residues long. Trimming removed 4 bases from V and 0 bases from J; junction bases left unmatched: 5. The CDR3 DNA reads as TGCGCCAGCAGCACCAGCGGGAGGTCCTCCTACGAGCAGTACTTC. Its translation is CASSTSGRSSYEQYF.

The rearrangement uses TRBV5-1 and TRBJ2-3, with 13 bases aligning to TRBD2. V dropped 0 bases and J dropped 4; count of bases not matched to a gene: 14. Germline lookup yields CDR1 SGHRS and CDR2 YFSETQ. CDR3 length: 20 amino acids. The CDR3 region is CASSLVPGLAGAPRPDTQYF. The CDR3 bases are TGCGCCAGCAGCTTGGTACCCGGACTAGCGGGGGCCCCCCGCCCAGATACGCAGTATTTT.

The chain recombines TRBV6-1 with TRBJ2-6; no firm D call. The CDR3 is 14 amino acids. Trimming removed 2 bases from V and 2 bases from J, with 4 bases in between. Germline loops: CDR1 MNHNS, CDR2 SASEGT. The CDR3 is CASSEQAGANVLTF. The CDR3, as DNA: TGTGCCAGCAGTGAACAGGCTGGGGCCAACGTCCTGACTTTC.